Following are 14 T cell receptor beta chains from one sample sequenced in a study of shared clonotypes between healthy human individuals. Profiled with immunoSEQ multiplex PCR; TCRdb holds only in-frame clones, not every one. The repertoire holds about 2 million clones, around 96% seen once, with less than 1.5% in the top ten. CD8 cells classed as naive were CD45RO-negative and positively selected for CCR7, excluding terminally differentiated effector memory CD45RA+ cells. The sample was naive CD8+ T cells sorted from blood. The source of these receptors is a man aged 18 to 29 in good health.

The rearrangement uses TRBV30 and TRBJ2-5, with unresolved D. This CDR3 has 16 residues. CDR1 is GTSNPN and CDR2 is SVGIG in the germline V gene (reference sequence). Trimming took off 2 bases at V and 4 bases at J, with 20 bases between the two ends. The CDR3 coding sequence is TGTGCCTGGAGTAATTCCTTCGAAGGGCCGGGAGAGACCCAGTACTTC. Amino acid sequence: CAWSNSFEGPGETQYF.

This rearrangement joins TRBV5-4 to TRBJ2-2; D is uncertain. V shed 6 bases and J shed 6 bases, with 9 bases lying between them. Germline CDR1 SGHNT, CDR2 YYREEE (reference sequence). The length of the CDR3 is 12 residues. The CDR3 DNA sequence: TGTGCCAGCACGACTCCCGCCGGGGAGCTGTTTTTT. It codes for CASTTPAGELFF.

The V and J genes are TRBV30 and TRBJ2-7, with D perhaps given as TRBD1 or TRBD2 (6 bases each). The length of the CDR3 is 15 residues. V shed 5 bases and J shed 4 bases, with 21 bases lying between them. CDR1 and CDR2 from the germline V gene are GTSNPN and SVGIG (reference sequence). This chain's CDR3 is CAWGSVLEGGYEQYF. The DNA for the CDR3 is TGTGCCTGGGGCAGTGTCCTGGAAGGGGGGTACGAGCAGTACTTC.

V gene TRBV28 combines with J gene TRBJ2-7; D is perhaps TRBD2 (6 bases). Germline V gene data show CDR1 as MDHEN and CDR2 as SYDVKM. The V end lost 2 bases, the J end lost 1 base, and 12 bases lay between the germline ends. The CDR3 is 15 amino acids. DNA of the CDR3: TGTGCCAGCAGTTTAGACGGGGGAAAGTCCTACGAGCAGTACTTC. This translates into CASSLDGGKSYEQYF.

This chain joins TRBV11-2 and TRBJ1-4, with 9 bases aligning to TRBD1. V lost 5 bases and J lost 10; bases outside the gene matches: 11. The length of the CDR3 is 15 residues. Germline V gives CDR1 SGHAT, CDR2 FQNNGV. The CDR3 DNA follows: TGTGCCAGCAGCCCCTCGGGACAGGGTATAGGAAAACTGTTTTTT. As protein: CASSPSGQGIGKLFF.

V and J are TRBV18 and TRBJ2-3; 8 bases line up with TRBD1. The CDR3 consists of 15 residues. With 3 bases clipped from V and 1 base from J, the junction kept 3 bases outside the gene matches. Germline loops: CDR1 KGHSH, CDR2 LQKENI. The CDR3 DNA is TGTGCCAGCTCACCGGGACAGGCTGGCACAGATACGCAGTATTTT. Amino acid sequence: CASSPGQAGTDTQYF.

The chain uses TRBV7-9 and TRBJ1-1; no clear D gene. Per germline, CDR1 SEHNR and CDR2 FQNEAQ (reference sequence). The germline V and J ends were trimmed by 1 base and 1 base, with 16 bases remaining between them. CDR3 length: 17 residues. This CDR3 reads CASSLGTYPIPNTEAFF. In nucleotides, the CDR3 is TGTGCCAGCAGCTTAGGAACGTACCCGATACCGAACACTGAAGCTTTCTTT.

CDR3 nucleotide sequence: TGTGCCAGCAGCCCTGACAGGGGCCGCCACAATGAGCAGTTCTTC. Translated, it gives CASSPDRGRHNEQFF. J is TRBJ2-1 and V is TRBV7-8; the match to TRBD1 covers 8 bases. The CDR3 sequence is 15 residues long. CDR1 SGHVS and CDR2 FQNEAQ come from the germline V gene. J gave up 5 bases and V 5 bases, and 8 bases lay outside the gene matches.

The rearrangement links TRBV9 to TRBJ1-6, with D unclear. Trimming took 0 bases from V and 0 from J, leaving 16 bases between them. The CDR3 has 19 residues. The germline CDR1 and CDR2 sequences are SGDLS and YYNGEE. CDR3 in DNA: TGTGCCAGCAGCGTAGACAGCTCCCTTTCGGGCTCCTATAATTCACCCCTCCACTTT. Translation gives CASSVDSSLSGSYNSPLHF.

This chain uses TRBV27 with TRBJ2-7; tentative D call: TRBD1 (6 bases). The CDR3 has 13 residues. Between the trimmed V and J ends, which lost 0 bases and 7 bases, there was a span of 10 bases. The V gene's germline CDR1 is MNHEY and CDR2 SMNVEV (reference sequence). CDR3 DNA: TGTGCCAGCAGTTTATCCCTCGACAGGGAGCAGTACTTC. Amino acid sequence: CASSLSLDREQYF.

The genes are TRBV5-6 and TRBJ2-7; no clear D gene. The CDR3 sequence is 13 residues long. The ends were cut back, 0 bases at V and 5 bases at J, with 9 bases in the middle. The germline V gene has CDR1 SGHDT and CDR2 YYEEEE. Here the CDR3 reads CASSLGSLDEQYF. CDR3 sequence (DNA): TGTGCCAGCAGCTTGGGTAGCCTAGACGAGCAGTACTTC.

CDR3 sequence reads: CASSEGTVGKLFF. In nucleotides, the CDR3 is TGTGCCAGCAGTGAAGGGACAGTGGGAAAACTGTTTTTT. The chain has TRBV6-1 and TRBJ1-4; possibly TRBD1 for D (6 bases). Germline CDR1 MNHNS, CDR2 SASEGT. The V gene lost 1 base and the J gene lost 10 bases, with 10 bases spanning the gap. The CDR3 runs 13 residues.

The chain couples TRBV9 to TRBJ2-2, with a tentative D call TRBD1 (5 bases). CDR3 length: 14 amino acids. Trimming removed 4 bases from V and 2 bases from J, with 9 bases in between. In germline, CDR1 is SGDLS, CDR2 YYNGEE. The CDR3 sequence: CASSIQGNTGELFF. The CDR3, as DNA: TGTGCCAGCAGCATCCAGGGAAACACCGGGGAGCTGTTTTTT.

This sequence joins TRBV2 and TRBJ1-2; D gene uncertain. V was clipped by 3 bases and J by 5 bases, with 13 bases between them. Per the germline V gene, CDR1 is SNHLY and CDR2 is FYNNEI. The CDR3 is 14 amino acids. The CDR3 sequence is CASSDTDQIYGYTF. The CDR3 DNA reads TGTGCCAGCAGTGATACAGACCAGATTTATGGCTACACCTTC.